Below are 15 T cell receptor beta chains sequenced from a single sample in a study of response to subunit inactivated influenza vaccine. TCRdb reanalysed the RT-PCR reads using MiXCR and keeps one entry per CDR3 protein. The sample lists about 520,000 distinct CDR3 sequences; more than 7% were seen once. This specimen consisted of PBMCs from blood, obtained less than 25 months after vaccination. The receptors were sampled from a man in his fifties or sixties who received an inactivated influenza vaccine.

This clonotype has only a few counts. The chain uses TRBV28 and TRBJ2-1, with a weak D call TRBD1 (6 bases). This CDR3 has 13 amino acids. Trimming cost V 7 bases and J 2 bases, with 9 bases left between them. Germline lookup yields CDR1 MDHEN and CDR2 SYDVKM. The CDR3 is CASIRTAYNEQFF. DNA of the CDR3: TGTGCCAGCATCCGGACAGCCTACAATGAGCAGTTCTTC. Looking up the rest from reference TRBV28 and TRBJ2-1 gives the full variable domain: DVKVTQSSRYLVKRTGEKVFLECVQDMDHENMFWYRQDPGLGLRLIYFSYDVKMKEKGDIPEGYSVSREKKERFSLILESASTNQTSMYLCASIRTAYNEQFFGPGTRLTVL.

In its sample, this clonotype was seen a few times. The chain has TRBV4-3 and TRBJ2-3, with D perhaps being TRBD1 or TRBD2 (5 bases each). The V and J ends lost 1 base and 2 bases respectively, with 13 bases between them. The CDR3 extends over 16 amino acids. Germline values: CDR1 LGHNA, CDR2 YSLEER. The CDR3 reads CASSQGPPGPTDTQYF. The CDR3 coding sequence is TGCGCCAGCAGCCAAGGGCCTCCGGGACCCACAGATACGCAGTATTTT.

This clonotype was seen at least ten times. The chain employs TRBV19 and TRBJ1-5; D gene unclear. The V end was cut by 3 bases, the J end by 3 bases, with 12 bases between. Germline V gene sequence: CDR1 LNHDA, CDR2 SQIVND (reference sequence). There are 15 residues in the CDR3. The CDR3 sequence is CASSIGREFNQPQHF. Here the CDR3 DNA reads TGTGCCAGTAGTATTGGTAGGGAGTTCAATCAGCCCCAGCATTTT.

This clonotype was detected many times. The J gene is TRBJ1-4, the V gene TRBV5-1; 7 positions agree with TRBD1. Germline lookup yields CDR1 SGHRS and CDR2 YFSETQ. The CDR3 covers 15 residues. J lost 5 bases, V lost 4 bases, and 8 bases had no gene match. CDR3 loop: CASSEQGHENEKLFF. CDR3 in DNA: TGCGCCAGCAGCGAACAGGGGCACGAGAATGAAAAACTGTTTTTT.

This clonotype appeared a few times. This rearrangement joins TRBV14 to TRBJ2-5, with D possibly TRBD2 on 6 matching bases. Germline V gene lookup returns CDR1 SGHDN and CDR2 FVKESK. The V end was cut by 3 bases, the J end by 4 bases, with 15 bases between. There are 15 residues in the CDR3. As DNA, the CDR3 is TGTGCCAGCAGCCACATGGGACTTAGCCCAGAGACCCAGTACTTC. Amino acids: CASSHMGLSPETQYF.

The chain joins TRBV6-1 to TRBJ2-2; TRBD2 agrees at 8 bases. In germline, CDR1 is MNHNS, CDR2 SASEGT. Unmatched junction bases numbered 10, after V lost 7 bases and J lost 6 bases. The CDR3 has 15 residues. For the CDR3, the DNA is TGTGCCAGCAAGGGGGGACTAGTTTTATCCGGGGAGCTGTTTTTT. It encodes CASKGGLVLSGELFF.

This clonotype was counted a few times. The V call is TRBV7-2, the J call TRBJ2-1; 7 nucleotides line up with TRBD1. In germline, CDR1 is SGHTA, CDR2 FQGNSA. Unmatched junction bases numbered 8, after V lost 3 bases and J lost 6 bases. The CDR3 length is 15 residues. The CDR3 protein is CASSLDRIFINEQFF. In nucleotides, the CDR3 is TGTGCCAGCAGCTTGGACAGGATTTTTATCAATGAGCAGTTCTTC.

This clonotype has a count of ten or more. The V gene is TRBV12-3 or TRBV12-4, the J gene TRBJ1-1; D is undetermined. The CDR3 spans 14 residues. V was trimmed by 6 bases and J by 1 base, leaving 12 bases between them. CDR3 amino acids: CASSPGNQNTEAFF. The CDR3 DNA follows: TGTGCCAGCAGCCCCGGGAACCAGAACACTGAAGCTTTCTTT.

The gene calls are TRBV20-1 and TRBJ2-7; unclear D gene. CDR1 is DFQATT and CDR2 is SNEGSKA in the germline V gene (reference sequence). The CDR3 has 13 amino acids. V was shortened by 6 bases and J by 3 bases, with 15 bases between the two germline ends. The CDR3 DNA follows: TGCAGTGCCGGAGAAGGCCTTAACTACGAGCAGTACTTC. Amino acids: CSAGEGLNYEQYF.

In its sample, this clonotype was seen many times. This chain joins TRBV10-3 and TRBJ1-2; tentatively, D is TRBD1 (6 bases). Looked up from germline, CDR1 is ENHRY and CDR2 is SYGVKD. V shed 8 bases and J shed 8 bases, with 18 bases lying between them. CDR3 size: 13 residues. The CDR3 DNA is TGTGCCATCGCAGGGGAAGGCTCTAGCGGCTACACCTTC. It codes for CAIAGEGSSGYTF.

This clonotype came up a few times. The chain recombines TRBV15 with TRBJ2-2, with 8 bases lining up with TRBD2. The V and J ends lost 1 base and 6 bases, in that order; junction bases with no gene match: 4. The CDR3 covers 15 residues. The V gene's germline CDR1 is LNHNV and CDR2 YYDKDF (reference sequence). CDR3 nucleotides: TGTGCCACCAGCAGAGGGACGGGGGGGGCCGGGGAGCTGTTTTTT. It codes for CATSRGTGGAGELFF.

The chain employs TRBV7-2 and TRBJ2-7; D is perhaps TRBD2 (7 bases). This CDR3 spans 14 amino acids. CDR1 and CDR2 (germline): SGHTA, FQGNSA. The V gene lost 1 base and the J gene lost 3 bases, with 10 bases spanning the gap. Here the CDR3 reads CASSLGAGHYEQYF. CDR3 DNA sequence: TGTGCCAGCAGCTTAGGAGCGGGACACTACGAGCAGTACTTC. The variable domain in full, with the rest retrieved from reference TRBV7-2 and TRBJ2-7, is GAGVSQSPSNKVTEKGKDVELRCDPISGHTALYWYRQSLGQGLEFLIYFQGNSAPDKSGLPSDRFSAERTGGSVSTLTIQRTQQEDSAVYLCASSLGAGHYEQYFGPGTRLTVT.

There are a few counts of this clonotype. The rearrangement uses TRBV20-1 and TRBJ2-1, with TRBD2 identical over 7 bases. CDR1 and CDR2 from the germline V gene are DFQATT and SNEGSKA (reference sequence). With 3 bases clipped from V and 2 bases from J, the junction kept 7 bases outside the gene matches. The CDR3 covers 15 residues. For the CDR3, the DNA is TGCAGTGCTAGGGGCCGGGAGGAAACCTACAATGAGCAGTTCTTC. This codes for CSARGREETYNEQFF.

There are many counts of this clonotype. The CDR3 DNA reads TGTGCCAGCAGCTCGACAGGGGGCATCGCTGAAGCTTTCTTT. Protein: CASSSTGGIAEAFF. The genes are TRBV7-2 and TRBJ1-1, with 10 bases matching TRBD1. The V gene's germline CDR1 is SGHTA and CDR2 FQGNSA. The CDR3 runs to 14 residues. V trimming: 4 bases; J trimming: 6 bases; junction bases outside the gene matches: 5.

This clonotype was observed at least ten times. The chain recombines TRBV18 with TRBJ2-7, with 9 bases that match TRBD1. Per the germline V gene, CDR1 is KGHSH and CDR2 is LQKENI. The CDR3 is 17 residues long. With V trimmed by 4 bases and J by 2 bases, 12 bases remained unmatched. Written as DNA, the CDR3 is TGTGCCAGCTCACGGGACAGGGCCAAAACTCCGACCTACGAGCAGTACTTC. It codes for CASSRDRAKTPTYEQYF.